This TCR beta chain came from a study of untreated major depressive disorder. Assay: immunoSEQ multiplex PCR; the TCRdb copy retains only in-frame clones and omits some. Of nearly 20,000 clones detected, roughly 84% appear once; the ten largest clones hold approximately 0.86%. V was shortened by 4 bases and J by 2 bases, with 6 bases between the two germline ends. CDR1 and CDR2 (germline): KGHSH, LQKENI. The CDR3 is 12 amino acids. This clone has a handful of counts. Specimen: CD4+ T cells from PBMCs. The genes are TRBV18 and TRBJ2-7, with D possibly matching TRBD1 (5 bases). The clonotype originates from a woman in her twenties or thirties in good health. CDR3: CASSQGTYEQYF. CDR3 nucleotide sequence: TGTGCCAGCTCACAGGGGACCTACGAGCAGTACTTC.